This TCR beta chain appears in the sequencing data of a study of shared clonotypes between healthy human individuals. Study conclusions and caveats: Generation probabilities of non-shared clonotypes were lower (relative to those shared by all four donors). Rarefaction indicated that sorted-subset sequencing remained incomplete although depth was large.

For this clone: Its antigen is unidentified.

V gave up 3 bases and J gave up 8 bases; unmatched junction bases: 8. The germline V gene encodes CDR1 PRHDT and CDR2 FYEKMQ (reference sequence). The CDR3 is 15 residues long. Per the original methods: As immunoSEQ supplied junction-only sequences (without quality scores), filtering differed. The protocol was immunoSEQ multiplex PCR, while the TCRdb copy is restricted to in-frame clones and leaves out a portion. The DNA gave D and trimming, while V, J and clone size come from that table. The repertoire consists of around 2.3 million clones, with 90% to 97% occurring once and the leading ten covering roughly 0.13%.

The chain has TRBV13 and TRBJ2-1, with 9 bases matching TRBD1. The sequenced sample was naive CD4+ T cells sorted from blood. Specified subset: CD45RA+ positively selected. The clonotype comes from a man younger than 30 in good health. As DNA, the CDR3 is TGTGCCAGCAGCTTGGGGACAGGGACTTGGTATGAGCAGTTCTTC. Residues: CASSLGTGTWYEQFF.